The 19 T cell receptor beta chains below come from one sample, sequenced in a study of blood T cells in healthy people across ages. It was with a sample-barcoded 5' primer and a J-beta primer mix that a second PCR of about 6 to 12 cycles was run. TCRdb redid the calling of the 5' RACE reads with MiXCR, one entry per CDR3 protein. In the table there are 380,000 or so distinct CDR3 sequences, 52% of which are singletons. The sequenced sample was blood. The receptor source for this set is a man between 60 and 75 years old in good health.

This clonotype was recorded a few times. The chain carries TRBV21-1 and TRBJ2-7; TRBD1 is taken as the D call from the table, unchecked against the DNA. TRBV21-1 is designated a pseudogene. This CDR3 has 13 amino acids. The CDR3 region is CASSKVGRHEQYF. As DNA, the CDR3 is TGTGCCAGCAGCAAAGTTGGGCGGCACGAGCAGTACTTC.

The V and J genes are TRBV19 and TRBJ2-7, with D possibly matching TRBD1 (5 bases). Germline values: CDR1 LNHDA, CDR2 SQIVND (reference sequence). The CDR3 spans 15 residues. Trimming took off 6 bases at V and 10 bases at J, with 25 bases between the two ends. DNA of the CDR3: TGTGCCAGTAGGGACACACCCAGTGCGATGGAGATCCAGTACTTC. It codes for CASRDTPSAMEIQYF.

This chain connects TRBV7-3 to TRBJ2-3, with D uncertain. Trimming shortened V by 2 bases and J by 1 base, and 13 bases separated the two germline ends. This CDR3 is 16 amino acids long. CDR1 SGHTA and CDR2 FQGTGA come from the germline V gene. The CDR3 spells CASSLLSAPGTDTQYF. As DNA, the CDR3 is TGTGCCAGCAGCTTATTAAGCGCCCCCGGCACAGATACGCAGTATTTT.

In its sample, this clonotype was seen many times. The chain links TRBV3-1 to TRBJ2-4, with 10 bases fitting TRBD2. The ends lost 1 base at V and 7 bases at J; junction bases unmatched: 7. Germline V gives CDR1 LGHDT, CDR2 YNNKEL (reference sequence). This CDR3 spans 16 amino acids. The CDR3 region is CASSQAPGGLANIQYF. The DNA of the CDR3 is TGTGCCAGCAGCCAAGCCCCCGGGGGACTAGCGAACATTCAGTACTTC.

The chain couples TRBV20-1 to TRBJ2-7, with 11 bases lining up with TRBD2. The DNA matches TRBJ2-5 better at its end, which makes the J call doubtful. The CDR3 covers 13 residues. The germline V gene encodes CDR1 DFQATT and CDR2 SNEGSKA (reference sequence). This chain's CDR3 is CSAIAGGRETQYF. The CDR3 bases are TGCAGTGCCATAGCGGGGGGGAGGGAGACCCAGTACTTC.

This chain joins TRBV6-6 and TRBJ1-1; TRBD1 matches at 7 bases. The V gene's germline CDR1 is MNHNY and CDR2 SVGAGI (reference sequence). The trim removed 0 bases at V and 6 bases at J, leaving 7 bases unmatched. This CDR3 contains 15 residues. CDR3 protein: CASSYSPGQTAEAFF. CDR3 sequence (DNA): TGTGCCAGCAGTTACTCGCCGGGACAGACGGCTGAAGCTTTCTTT.

This clonotype was counted at least ten times. The J gene is TRBJ2-1, the V gene TRBV7-2; 7 positions match TRBD2. Trimming cost V 2 bases and J 8 bases; bases outside gene matches: 6. This CDR3 comprises 14 residues. The V gene's germline CDR1 is SGHTA and CDR2 FQGNSA. As DNA, the CDR3 is TGTGCCAGCAGCTTAAGGTCACGGGGGGATGAGCAGTTCTTC. Amino acids: CASSLRSRGDEQFF.

The V gene is TRBV27, the J gene TRBJ2-4; the D gene is possibly TRBD1 (5 bases). The germline V gene has CDR1 MNHEY and CDR2 SMNVEV (reference sequence). Trimming shortened V by 4 bases and J by 6 bases, and 13 bases separated the two germline ends. The CDR3 covers 14 residues. The CDR3, as DNA: TGTGCCAGCAGTTACTCGTCAGGGTTAAACATTCAGTACTTC. This sequence encodes CASSYSSGLNIQYF.

The V and J genes are TRBV20-1 and TRBJ2-3, with 7 bases matching TRBD2. The germline V gene encodes CDR1 DFQATT and CDR2 SNEGSKA (reference sequence). This CDR3 is 16 amino acids long. The trim removed 5 bases at V and 3 bases at J, leaving 14 bases unmatched. In nucleotides, the CDR3 is TGCAGTGCTGGGACTAAGGAGAGGCGAAGAACAGATACGCAGTATTTT. Its protein is CSAGTKERRRTDTQYF.

This clonotype was counted between two and nine times. CDR3 in DNA: TGTGCCAGCAGTTCGACAACGAGGAGCTCCTACGAGCAGTACTTC. Its translation is CASSSTTRSSYEQYF. The rearrangement uses TRBV6-2 or TRBV6-3 and TRBJ2-7; D not certain. The CDR3 loop spans 15 amino acids. Germline V lookup: CDR1 MNHEY, CDR2 SVGEGT. V lost 4 bases to trimming and J lost 0 bases, with 13 bases between them.

This clonotype showed up just a few times. The chain has TRBV4-2 and TRBJ2-1, with TRBD2 identical over 10 bases. V lost 0 bases, J lost 9 bases, and 8 bases stayed unmatched. From germline, CDR1 is LGHNA and CDR2 YNFKEQ. There are 16 residues in the CDR3. CDR3 protein: CASSQDLAGAVVEQFF. CDR3 in DNA: TGTGCCAGCAGCCAAGATCTAGCGGGAGCGGTCGTTGAGCAGTTCTTC.

V usage is TRBV7-8 and J usage is TRBJ2-3; TRBD2 matches 8 bases. V lost 6 bases to trimming and J lost 5 bases; unmatched junction nucleotides: 4. CDR1 and CDR2 (germline): SGHVS, FQNEAQ. This CDR3 is built from 13 residues. In DNA form, the CDR3 reads TGTGCCAGCAGAGCCGGGGGGGGAGATACGCAGTATTTT. Amino acid sequence: CASRAGGGDTQYF.

This clonotype was observed many times. The chain combines TRBV5-1 with TRBJ2-7, with TRBD2 matching over 11 bases. The CDR3 contains 15 residues. V trimming: 4 bases; J trimming: 2 bases; junction bases outside the gene matches: 5. The germline CDR1 and CDR2 sequences are SGHRS and YFSETQ. DNA of the CDR3: TGCGCCAGCAGCGCCGGGACTAGCGGTACCTACGAGCAGTACTTC. Translated: CASSAGTSGTYEQYF.

The genes are TRBV20-1 and TRBJ2-7, with a tentative D call TRBD1 (5 bases). The J call is in doubt because the DNA end fits TRBJ2-5 better. The length of the CDR3 is 12 residues. Germline CDR1 reads DFQATT; CDR2 reads SNEGSKA (reference sequence). CDR3 sequence (DNA): TGCAGTGCTAGGAGCCCAGGGGAGACCCAGTACTTC. Translating gives CSARSPGETQYF.

This sequence joins TRBV20-1 and TRBJ2-7, with 11 bases that match TRBD2. Germline CDR1 reads DFQATT; CDR2 reads SNEGSKA (reference sequence). The V and J ends lost 6 bases and 5 bases, in that order; junction bases with no gene match: 6. The CDR3 is 13 amino acids. The CDR3 loop is CSAGGLAGDEQYF. The CDR3 bases are TGCAGTGCGGGCGGACTAGCGGGTGACGAGCAGTACTTC.

This clonotype was recorded at least ten times. The V call is TRBV6-2 or TRBV6-3, the J call TRBJ2-2; 10 bases fit TRBD1. Germline assignment: CDR1 MNHEY and CDR2 SVGEGT. With V trimmed by 4 bases and J by 2 bases, 7 bases remained unmatched. The CDR3 loop spans 17 amino acids. For the CDR3, the DNA is TGTGCCAGCAGTTGGTCGGGACAGGGGCCAAACACCGGGGAGCTGTTTTTT. Encoded protein: CASSWSGQGPNTGELFF.

The table lists this clonotype with a few counts. CDR3 protein: CASSLAGVAGYRETQYF. In DNA form, the CDR3 reads TGTGCCAGCAGCTTAGCGGGGGTAGCGGGATATCGGGAGACCCAGTACTTC. This chain links TRBV7-2 with TRBJ2-5; 8 nucleotides align to TRBD2. The CDR3 contains 17 residues. Germline-derived CDR1 and CDR2 are SGHTA and FQGNSA. Germline trimming cut 0 bases from V and 5 bases from J; bases unmatched to any gene: 11.

This clonotype was seen repeatedly, ten times or more. This chain connects TRBV5-1 to TRBJ2-5; possibly TRBD2 for D (6 bases). Germline V gene sequence: CDR1 SGHRS, CDR2 YFSETQ. The ends were cut back, 0 bases at V and 5 bases at J, with 8 bases in the middle. This CDR3 region has 13 residues. The CDR3 protein is CASSLGGGETQYF. DNA for the CDR3: TGCGCCAGCAGCTTGGGGGGAGGTGAGACCCAGTACTTC.

This clonotype was counted a few times. The V and J genes are TRBV3-1 and TRBJ1-5; D call uncertain. Trimming removed 1 base from V and 5 bases from J, with 6 bases in between. This CDR3 region has 13 residues. CDR1 is LGHDT, CDR2 YNNKEL, per germline (reference sequence). CDR3: CASSQGADQPQHF. CDR3 DNA sequence: TGTGCCAGCAGCCAAGGGGCAGATCAGCCCCAGCATTTT.